Below, one T cell receptor beta chain is given with its context. What it binds is not known. The data belong to a study of early T cells in non-severe SARS-CoV-2 infection. The CDR3 spans 11 residues. Trimming left V 3 bases short and J 10 bases short, with 11 bases between. Germline V gives CDR1 DFQATT, CDR2 SNEGSKA (reference sequence). Researchers tagged individual cDNA molecules with unique molecular identifiers. TCRdb reprocessed the 5' RACE reads with MiXCR, giving one entry per CDR3 protein. Of some 67,000 distinct CDR3 sequences in the sample, about 13% are singletons; the top ten hold 5.2%. Findings and caveats of the study: Lookups in VDJdb leaned toward anti-spike CD8 responses and missed private and CD4 specificities.

The TCR originated in an adult who was a healthcare worker with PCR-confirmed SARS-CoV-2 infection or an uninfected control (not recorded which). This chain uses TRBV20-1 with TRBJ2-3; D call uncertain. The sequenced material came from whole blood. For the CDR3, the DNA is TGCAGTGCTAGCAGGTCCCCGGCGCAGTATTTT. It yields the protein CSASRSPAQYF.